The TCR beta chain under discussion was sequenced for a study of early T cells in non-severe SARS-CoV-2 infection. Study-wide background: Alpha and beta chains were unpaired, from unsorted whole-blood bulk RNA.

Points on this clonotype: Its target is not known. One base away lies a much larger clone, so this may be a sequencing read error.

Regarding the study as a whole: Anti-spike CD8 specificities were favored by VDJdb matching, whose results missed private and CD4 specificities.

Individual cDNA molecules each received unique molecular identifiers attached to them. TCRdb fed the 5' RACE reads into MiXCR, producing one record per CDR3 protein. Among some 81,000 distinct CDR3 sequences listed, over 9% were seen once. Input material: whole blood. The clonotype was recovered from an adult who was a healthcare worker with PCR-confirmed SARS-CoV-2 infection or an uninfected control (not recorded which).

CDR3 in DNA: TGTGCCAGCAGCTTAAAAGTGGCCCAGTACTTC. As protein: CASSLKVAQYF. This sequence joins TRBV11-2 and TRBJ2-7, with D unresolved. Germline assignment: CDR1 SGHAT and CDR2 FQNNGV. V was pared by 2 bases and J by 10 bases, with 9 bases between. This CDR3 contains 11 residues.